This T cell receptor beta chain was found in a study of T cells after yellow fever vaccination (dated by TCRdb to the late 2010s). For the wider study: The SMART-Seq v4 Ultra Low Input RNA kit was used to prepare libraries from fractions with low cell numbers. To track T-cell clones before and after primary and booster YFV17D yellow fever vaccination, bulk TCR alpha and beta repertoires were sequenced longitudinally. The cohort comprised two healthy male donors, one aged 18 to 30 and one aged 30 to 39 years. Blood was collected at multiple timepoints before and after primary and secondary immunization, and bulk PBMC replicates and cell subsets were isolated. Points the paper makes about the study in general: FACS-sorted repertoires could contain abundant contaminating clonotypes from the bulk population, so computational filtering was required. Most clones expanded after primary vaccination were re-detected after the booster (just under 97% of CD4 and 88% of CD8), suggesting broad memory maintenance. Because only a couple of donors were included in the study, the extent to which the findings can be generalized is limited. The secondary T-cell response was weaker than the primary response but faster, peaking on day 5 instead of day 15. A small share of clonotypes was detected in both CD4 and CD8 compartments, with the overlap likely arising from convergent recombination.

This clonotype has only a few counts. The antigen it binds to is not known. The junction departs from germline at one end; a sequencing error may be responsible. TCR cDNA was synthesized by 5'RACE template switching, through which a universal primer site and unique molecular identifiers were introduced. cDNA synthesis was primed from both the TCR alpha and TCR beta constant segments. Two PCR steps were used to amplify libraries, with sample barcodes and sequencing adapters being added in the second step. Libraries were sequenced on Illumina HiSeq 2500 (2x100 bp) or NovaSeq (2x150 bp). As for the authors' bioinformatics: MIGEC handled demultiplexing of reads and collapsing into UMI consensus sequences, while MiXCR performed V(D)J alignment. Using edgeR on replicate PBMC samples, clonotypes were called vaccine-responding if FDR was below 0.01 and the log2 fold change was above 5 up to day 15. CD4 or CD8 identity was assigned to each bulk clonotype according to whether the clonotype was present at higher abundance in the sequenced CD4 repertoire or the sequenced CD8 repertoire. TCRdb reprocessing: public reads trimmed at Q25 with fastp, clones called with MiXCR, in-frame beta chains kept. Identical CDR3 proteins give one entry, which carries the most common genes and DNA. The V and J calls reflect TCRdb's pipeline rather than the authors' work. The sample table lists 400,000 to 650,000 distinct CDR3 sequences, roughly a fifth of them with a count of one. Approximately 16% of the sample is held by the ten biggest clonotypes.

The treatment or condition label corresponds to: live attenuated yellow fever vaccine strain. At every blood-draw timepoint, two biological replicates of bulk PBMCs were collected. PBMCs were isolated from peripheral blood using a standard Ficoll-Paque protocol. RNA was extracted with TriZol from bulk PBMCs, CD4 and CD8 fractions, and dextramer-positive and dextramer-negative fractions. CDR1 and CDR2 are read off the germline V gene as MNHGY and SAAAGT. The CDR3 covers 16 residues, taking in both the cysteine and the phenylalanine. CDR3 DNA is the only sequence kept; it has 48 bases, read in frame from the first base.

The sequences come from PBMCs, collected approximately 22 days after the first yellow fever vaccination. The sequence joins TRBV6-8 to TRBJ2-4, with the D gene possibly TRBD1 or TRBD2, each one fitting 5 bases. This TCR derives from a man aged 18 to 29 who received the YFV17D yellow fever vaccine. The nucleotide sequence is TGTGCCAGCAATTACGATGTAGGGACAGCCAAAAACATTCAGTACTTC. This translates into CASNYDVGTAKNIQYF.